The 25 T cell receptor beta chains given below trace back to one sample, sequenced in a study of OX40 agonist ivuxolimab in advanced cancers. Some clones are missing from TCRdb's copy, which holds only in-frame ones; the method was immunoSEQ multiplex PCR. This sample has 60,000 or so clones, with 87% found just once. The specimen comprised CD4+ or CD8+ T cells sorted from blood, sampled in a trial of the OX40 agonist ivuxolimab. The receptors derive from an adult with an advanced solid tumor such as melanoma, head and neck, liver or kidney cancer.

This rearrangement joins TRBV5-1 to TRBJ2-2, with 9 bases fitting TRBD2. Germline assignment: CDR1 SGHRS and CDR2 YFSETQ. The V and J ends lost 4 bases and 3 bases, in that order; junction bases with no gene match: 7. CDR3 length equals 16 residues. The CDR3: CASSLGGTSYTGELFF. The CDR3 DNA follows: TGCGCCAGCAGCCTGGGAGGGACTAGCTACACCGGGGAGCTGTTTTTT. Supplemented by reference TRBV5-1 and TRBJ2-2, the full variable domain reads KAGVTQTPRYLIKTRGQQVTLSCSPISGHRSVSWYQQTPGQGLQFLFEYFSETQRNKGNFPGRFSGRQFSNSRSEMNVSTLELGDSALYLCASSLGGTSYTGELFFGEGSRLTVL.

This chain connects TRBV7-9 to TRBJ1-1, with D perhaps TRBD1 (5 bases). CDR1 and CDR2 (germline): SEHNR, FQNEAQ (reference sequence). Trimming left V 3 bases short and J 1 base short, with 9 bases between. CDR3 length equals 14 residues. The CDR3 spells CASSLRQTNTEAFF. The CDR3 coding sequence is TGTGCCAGCAGCTTGAGACAGACGAACACTGAAGCTTTCTTT.

V is TRBV4-1 and J is TRBJ2-3; 9 bases align to TRBD1. This CDR3 has 15 residues. Germline loops: CDR1 MGHRA, CDR2 YSYEKL. Trimming at V came to 5 bases and at J to 3 bases, leaving 6 bases not matched to a gene. The CDR3 bases are TGCGCCAGCAGCAAACAGGGGGCGCGTACAGATACGCAGTATTTT. Translated, it gives CASSKQGARTDTQYF.

V gene TRBV4-1 combines with J gene TRBJ1-2; the D is unclear. CDR1 is MGHRA and CDR2 is YSYEKL in the germline V gene. Trimming left V 0 bases short and J 7 bases short, with 9 bases between. CDR3 length: 13 amino acids. In DNA form, the CDR3 reads TGCGCCAGCAGCCAAGATTCGGGAGGTGGCTACACCTTC. It is translated as CASSQDSGGGYTF.

V gene TRBV5-4 combines with J gene TRBJ1-4; TRBD1 aligns across 9 bases. With V trimmed by 4 bases and J by 11 bases, 9 bases remained unmatched. This CDR3 comprises 14 residues. CDR1 SGHNT and CDR2 YYREEE come from the germline V gene (reference sequence). CDR3 in DNA: TGTGCCAGCAGCCCCACAGGGGGCGAATCTAAACTGTTTTTT. Amino acid sequence: CASSPTGGESKLFF.

The rearrangement uses TRBV10-3 and TRBJ2-1, with TRBD2 matching 14 bases. CDR1 and CDR2 from the germline V gene are ENHRY and SYGVKD. The J segment lost 7 bases and the V segment lost 2 bases, leaving 7 bases of the junction unmatched. The CDR3 loop spans 17 amino acids. The CDR3 region is CAISERAGTSGSNEQFF. CDR3 coding DNA: TGTGCCATCAGTGAGAGGGCCGGGACTAGCGGGAGTAATGAGCAGTTCTTC.

This clone occurred a few times. The chain is built from TRBV7-9 and TRBJ2-5, with a possible D match to TRBD1 (6 bases). The CDR3 contains 11 residues. The ends were cut back, 5 bases at V and 5 bases at J, with 6 bases in the middle. Looked up from germline, CDR1 is SEHNR and CDR2 is FQNEAQ (reference sequence). The CDR3 here is CASSQGETQYF. DNA for the CDR3: TGTGCCAGCAGCCAGGGGGAGACCCAGTACTTC.

The J gene is TRBJ1-2, the V gene TRBV27; 7 bases agree with TRBD1. J gave up 8 bases and V 2 bases, and 11 bases lay outside the gene matches. In germline, CDR1 is MNHEY, CDR2 SMNVEV (reference sequence). CDR3 length: 15 amino acids. CDR3 bases: TGTGCCAGCAGTTTACAAGCTCGGGACAGCCGAGGCTACACCTTC. It specifies CASSLQARDSRGYTF.

The chain combines TRBV15 with TRBJ1-5; D is perhaps TRBD1 (6 bases). Germline V lookup: CDR1 LNHNV, CDR2 YYDKDF (reference sequence). Trimming shortened V by 0 bases and J by 5 bases, and 14 bases separated the two germline ends. There are 16 residues in the CDR3. The CDR3 DNA sequence: TGTGCCACCAGCAGAGATCAAGGGACACCCGATCAGCCCCAGCATTTT. This codes for CATSRDQGTPDQPQHF.

The rearrangement links TRBV19 to TRBJ1-1; D gene ambiguous. Germline V gene lookup returns CDR1 LNHDA and CDR2 SQIVND (reference sequence). With 5 bases removed from V and 8 bases from J, the gap between germline ends came to 15 bases. This CDR3 contains 13 residues. CDR3 amino acids: CASSERLGEEAFF. CDR3 DNA sequence: TGTGCCAGTAGTGAACGGCTTGGGGAAGAAGCTTTCTTT.

V usage is TRBV6-5 and J usage is TRBJ2-7; no reliable D call. The CDR3 is 13 amino acids. The V and J ends lost 6 bases and 7 bases respectively, with 16 bases between them. Germline values: CDR1 MNHEY, CDR2 SVGAGI. CDR3: CASRSGPSGEQYF. CDR3 bases: TGTGCCAGCAGGTCCGGGCCCTCGGGTGAGCAGTACTTC.

The gene calls are TRBV2 and TRBJ2-7; maybe TRBD1 (5 bases). V lost 6 bases to trimming and J lost 4 bases, with 7 bases between them. Germline loops: CDR1 SNHLY, CDR2 FYNNEI. This CDR3 is 11 amino acids long. As DNA, the CDR3 is TGTGCCAGCAGGGACACATACGAGCAGTACTTC. Amino acid sequence: CASRDTYEQYF.

The chain uses TRBV18 and TRBJ2-1; 8 positions match TRBD2. From germline, CDR1 is KGHSH and CDR2 LQKENI. V lost 3 bases to trimming and J lost 9 bases; unmatched junction nucleotides: 4. This CDR3 spans 13 amino acids. In DNA form, the CDR3 reads TGTGCCAGCTCACCTGGGACTAGTGGTGAGCAGTTCTTC. Its protein is CASSPGTSGEQFF.

This clone has just a few counts. The J gene is TRBJ1-1, the V gene TRBV10-3; D remains ambiguous. V shed 0 bases and J shed 0 bases, with 11 bases lying between them. Germline V gives CDR1 ENHRY, CDR2 SYGVKD. The CDR3 contains 16 residues. CDR3 sequence: CAISESSAELNTEAFF. The CDR3 DNA reads TGTGCCATCAGTGAGTCGTCAGCCGAGCTGAACACTGAAGCTTTCTTT.

This clone occurred once. This chain joins TRBV5-6 and TRBJ2-7; maybe TRBD1 (6 bases). Germline V lookup: CDR1 SGHDT, CDR2 YYEEEE. The CDR3 sequence is 15 residues long. V gave up 5 bases and J gave up 0 bases, with 15 bases separating them. CDR3: CASSLMDRSSYEQYF. CDR3 bases: TGTGCCAGCAGTTTGATGGACAGAAGCTCCTACGAGCAGTACTTC.

The chain couples TRBV28 to TRBJ2-1; no firm D call. This CDR3 has 12 residues. Trimming pared 3 bases from V and 7 bases from J, leaving 7 bases between. Germline V gene lookup returns CDR1 MDHEN and CDR2 SYDVKM. Written as DNA, the CDR3 is TGTGCCAGCAGTTTCCTACTTAATGAGCAGTTCTTC. Its protein product is CASSFLLNEQFF.

This clone was detected only a few times. The chain has TRBV7-2 and TRBJ2-1; D call uncertain. Germline CDR1 SGHTA, CDR2 FQGNSA. Trimming cost V 1 base and J 5 bases, with 15 bases left between them. The CDR3 extends over 16 amino acids. CDR3 nucleotide sequence: TGTGCCAGCAGCTTAGAAGGGCGTTCCCTTCACAATGAGCAGTTCTTC. Translating gives CASSLEGRSLHNEQFF.

The chain couples TRBV18 to TRBJ2-4; 7 bases map to TRBD1. J gave up 1 base and V 1 base, and 13 bases lay outside the gene matches. The CDR3 totals 19 residues. CDR1 is KGHSH and CDR2 is LQKENI in the germline V gene. As DNA, the CDR3 is TGTGCCAGCTCACCACAACTCTTGACAGGGAAGACGGCCAAAAACATTCAGTACTTC. It yields the protein CASSPQLLTGKTAKNIQYF.

The V call is TRBV7-8, the J call TRBJ2-3, with D maybe TRBD1 (6 bases). Germline CDR1 is SGHVS and CDR2 is FQNEAQ. The CDR3 has 15 amino acids. V was clipped by 5 bases and J by 2 bases, with 14 bases between them. The CDR3 sequence is CASSRRGLDTDTQYF. The DNA for the CDR3 is TGTGCCAGCAGCCGAAGGGGGTTAGACACAGATACGCAGTATTTT.

The rearrangement uses TRBV4-3 and TRBJ2-7; D gene ambiguous. Germline loops: CDR1 LGHNA, CDR2 YSLEER. V dropped 4 bases and J dropped 0 bases, with 13 bases sitting between them. The CDR3 totals 15 residues. The CDR3 coding sequence is TGCGCCAGCAGCCCGGAATTAAGGAGCTCCTACGAGCAGTACTTC. Its protein is CASSPELRSSYEQYF.

The J gene is TRBJ2-3, the V gene TRBV7-2; D is perhaps TRBD2 (5 bases). Trimming cost V 0 bases and J 6 bases, with 13 bases left between them. Germline assignment: CDR1 SGHTA and CDR2 FQGNSA. This CDR3 region has 15 residues. CDR3 DNA sequence: TGTGCCAGCAGCTTAGCGTCGCGGGTGTTGGATACGCAGTATTTT. Its translation: CASSLASRVLDTQYF.

J is TRBJ2-5 and V is TRBV4-2; 12 bases map to TRBD2. CDR1 and CDR2 (germline): LGHNA, YNFKEQ. The CDR3 loop spans 15 amino acids. The V and J ends lost 1 base and 7 bases, in that order; junction bases with no gene match: 4. The CDR3 DNA is TGTGCCAGCAGCCAAGGGACTAGCGGGGCCAGGACCCAGTACTTC. Translated: CASSQGTSGARTQYF.

V and J are TRBV19 and TRBJ2-3; TRBD1 or TRBD2 may be the D gene (6 bases each). This CDR3 comprises 13 residues. Germline assignment: CDR1 LNHDA and CDR2 SQIVND (reference sequence). V shed 3 bases and J shed 4 bases, with 8 bases lying between them. CDR3 coding DNA: TGTGCCAGTAGTATCGGGGGCTCAGATACGCAGTATTTT. Amino acid sequence: CASSIGGSDTQYF.

The chain has TRBV18 and TRBJ2-5; a weak D match, TRBD1 (6 bases). This CDR3 region has 13 residues. Germline V lookup: CDR1 KGHSH, CDR2 LQKENI. The V end lost 3 bases, the J end lost 5 bases, and 10 bases lay between the germline ends. CDR3 nucleotides: TGTGCCAGCTCACCCAACAGGGACGAGACCCAGTACTTC. Its protein product is CASSPNRDETQYF. The full variable domain, in which reference TRBV18 and TRBJ2-5 provide the parts outside the CDR3, is NAGVMQNPRHLVRRRGQEARLRCSPMKGHSHVYWYRQLPEEGLKFMVYLQKENIIDESGMPKERFSAEFPKEGPSILRIQQVVRGDSAAYFCASSPNRDETQYFGPGTRLLVL.

The V gene is TRBV28, the J gene TRBJ2-7, with 10 bases that match TRBD1. Germline V gene sequence: CDR1 MDHEN, CDR2 SYDVKM. Trimming at V came to 2 bases and at J to 2 bases, leaving 3 bases not matched to a gene. The CDR3 runs to 15 residues. CDR3 protein: CASSLPGTGAYEQYF. CDR3 sequence (DNA): TGTGCCAGCAGTTTACCCGGGACAGGGGCCTACGAGCAGTACTTC.